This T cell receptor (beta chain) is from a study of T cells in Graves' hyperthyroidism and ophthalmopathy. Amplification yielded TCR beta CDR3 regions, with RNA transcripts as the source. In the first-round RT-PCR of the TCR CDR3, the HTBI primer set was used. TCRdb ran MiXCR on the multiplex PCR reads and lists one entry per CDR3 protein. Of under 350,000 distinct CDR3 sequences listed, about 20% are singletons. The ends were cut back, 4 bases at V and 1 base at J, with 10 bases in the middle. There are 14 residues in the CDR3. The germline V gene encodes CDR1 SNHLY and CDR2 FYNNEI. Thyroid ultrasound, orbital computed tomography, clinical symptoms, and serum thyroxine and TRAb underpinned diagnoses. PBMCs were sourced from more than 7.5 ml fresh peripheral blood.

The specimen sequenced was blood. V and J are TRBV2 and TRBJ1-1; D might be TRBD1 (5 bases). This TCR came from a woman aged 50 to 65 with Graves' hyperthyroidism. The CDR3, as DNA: TGTGCCAGCAGTGGACAGCCATCGAACACTGAAGCTTTCTTT. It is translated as CASSGQPSNTEAFF.